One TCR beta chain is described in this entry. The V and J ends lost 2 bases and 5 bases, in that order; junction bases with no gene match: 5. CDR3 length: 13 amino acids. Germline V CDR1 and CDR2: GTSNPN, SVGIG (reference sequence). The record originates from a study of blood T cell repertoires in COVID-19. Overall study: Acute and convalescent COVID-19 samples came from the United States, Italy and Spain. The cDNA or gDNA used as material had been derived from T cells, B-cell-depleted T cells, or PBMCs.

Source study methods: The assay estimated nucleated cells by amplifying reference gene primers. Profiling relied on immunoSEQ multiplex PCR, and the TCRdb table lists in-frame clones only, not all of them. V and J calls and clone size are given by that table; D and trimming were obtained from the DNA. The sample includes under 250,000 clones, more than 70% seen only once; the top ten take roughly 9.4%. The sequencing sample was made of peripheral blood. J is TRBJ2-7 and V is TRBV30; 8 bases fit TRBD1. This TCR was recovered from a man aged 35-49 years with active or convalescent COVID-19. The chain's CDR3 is CAWSFGRGHEQYF. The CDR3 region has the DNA TGTGCCTGGAGTTTTGGCAGGGGGCACGAGCAGTACTTC.